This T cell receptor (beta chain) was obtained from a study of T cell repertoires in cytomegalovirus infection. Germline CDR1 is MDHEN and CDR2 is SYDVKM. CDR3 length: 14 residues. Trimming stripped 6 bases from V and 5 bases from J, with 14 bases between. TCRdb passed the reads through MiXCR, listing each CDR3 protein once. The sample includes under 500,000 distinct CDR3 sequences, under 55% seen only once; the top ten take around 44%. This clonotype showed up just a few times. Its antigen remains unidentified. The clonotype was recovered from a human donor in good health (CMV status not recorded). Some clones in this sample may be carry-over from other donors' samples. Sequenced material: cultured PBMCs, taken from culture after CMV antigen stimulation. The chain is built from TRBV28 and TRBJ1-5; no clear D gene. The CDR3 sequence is CASSQRQFDQPQHF. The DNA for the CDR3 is TGTGCCAGCAGCCAACGGCAGTTTGATCAGCCCCAGCATTTT.